What follows is one TCR beta chain and its context. The data were obtained in a study of blood T cell repertoires in COVID-19. For the study at large: T cells, B-cell-depleted T cells, or PBMCs supplied cDNA or gDNA.

Looked up from germline, CDR1 is SGHVS and CDR2 is FNYEAQ. V shed 0 bases, J shed 6 bases, and the junction held 6 bases outside the gene matches. This CDR3 contains 16 residues. The Seattle patients joined while their infection was active and were tracked longitudinally afterward. Original handling: Amplification of reference gene primers was used by the study to estimate nucleated cell counts. Sequencing used immunoSEQ multiplex PCR; TCRdb keeps in-frame clones, though not all of them. From that table come the V and J calls and clone size; the DNA was used to work out D and trimming. Of roughly 200,000 clones in the sample, 65% to 85% were seen once.

The sequence derives from a woman aged 25 to 39 with COVID-19, enrolled during active disease. This chain joins TRBV7-6 and TRBJ2-1; TRBD1 agrees at 9 bases. The sample taken for sequencing was peripheral blood. The CDR3: CASSLAPGQGSNEQFF. Here the CDR3 DNA reads TGTGCCAGCAGCTTAGCCCCGGGACAGGGCTCCAATGAGCAGTTCTTC.